This TCR beta chain was identified in a study of blood T cell repertoires in COVID-19. The CDR3 spans 13 residues. Deletions cut 2 bases from V and 14 bases from J, with 13 bases between. Germline lookup yields CDR1 MNHEY and CDR2 SVGAGI. TCRdb keeps only in-frame clones here, not all; method: immunoSEQ multiplex PCR. The sample holds about 220,000 clones, 82% seen once. J is TRBJ1-6 and V is TRBV6-5, with D perhaps matching TRBD1 (5 bases). The sample comprised peripheral blood. The TCR was taken from an elderly woman with COVID-19, enrolled during active disease. The CDR3 reads CASSYGGEGTLHF. CDR3 in DNA: TGTGCCAGCAGTTACGGGGGGGAGGGGACCCTCCACTTT.